One and the same sample provided the 12 T cell receptor beta chains below, sequenced in a study of OX40 agonist ivuxolimab in advanced cancers. Produced via immunoSEQ multiplex PCR; TCRdb's table is partial and in-frame only. This sample has tens of thousands of clones; less than 95% occur once, and the top ten carry 8.5% to 9%. The sequencing used CD4+ or CD8+ T cells sorted from blood, collected in a trial of the OX40 agonist ivuxolimab. These receptors were obtained from an adult with an advanced solid tumor such as melanoma, head and neck, liver or kidney cancer.

The CDR3 spells CASSYPGQGRYQPQHF. The DNA of the CDR3 is TGTGCCAGCAGTTACCCGGGACAGGGTCGGTATCAGCCCCAGCATTTT. This sequence joins TRBV6-6 and TRBJ1-5; TRBD1 matches 9 bases. This CDR3 contains 16 residues. Germline V gene data show CDR1 as MNHNY and CDR2 as SVGAGI (reference sequence). V gave up 2 bases and J gave up 5 bases; unmatched junction bases: 7.

V is TRBV27 and J is TRBJ2-1, with a possible D match to TRBD2 (6 bases). Trimming took 10 bases from V and 15 from J, leaving 19 bases between them. The CDR3 extends over 11 amino acids. Germline V gene lookup returns CDR1 MNHEY and CDR2 SMNVEV (reference sequence). CDR3 nucleotide sequence: TGTGCCACCGGCCTAAAGACTAGTGGGTTCTTC. It is translated as CATGLKTSGFF.

The genes are TRBV27 and TRBJ2-7, with D perhaps matching TRBD2 (5 bases). The CDR3 totals 13 residues. V lost 2 bases to trimming and J lost 2 bases, with 7 bases between them. The V gene's germline CDR1 is MNHEY and CDR2 SMNVEV (reference sequence). CDR3 in amino acids: CASSLGSAYEQYF. Written as DNA, the CDR3 is TGTGCCAGCAGTTTAGGTAGCGCCTACGAGCAGTACTTC.

The chain has TRBV2 and TRBJ2-1, with 8 bases fitting TRBD2. The CDR3 contains 14 residues. Germline CDR1 is SNHLY and CDR2 is FYNNEI. V gave up 8 bases and J gave up 6 bases; unmatched junction bases: 9. CDR3 coding DNA: TGTGCCAGCCTCCCGGGGGGGAGTTTCAATGAGCAGTTCTTC. This codes for CASLPGGSFNEQFF.

The genes are TRBV5-1 and TRBJ1-2; TRBD1 matches 11 bases. V gave up 4 bases and J gave up 3 bases; unmatched junction bases: 5. Germline CDR1 reads SGHRS; CDR2 reads YFSETQ. This CDR3 is 15 amino acids long. In DNA, the CDR3 is TGCGCCAGCAGCCCGGACAGGGGGCGCGACTATGGCTACACCTTC. Translation: CASSPDRGRDYGYTF.

The chain couples TRBV5-4 to TRBJ2-7, with D perhaps matching TRBD1 or TRBD2 (6 bases each). V shed 4 bases and J shed 6 bases, with 17 bases lying between them. CDR3 length: 14 amino acids. Germline CDR1 reads SGHNT; CDR2 reads YYREEE (reference sequence). The CDR3 reads CASSPTGAFSEQYF. The CDR3 coding sequence is TGTGCCAGCAGCCCAACGGGGGCTTTCTCCGAGCAGTACTTC. Looking up the rest from reference TRBV5-4 and TRBJ2-7 gives the full variable domain: ETGVTQSPTHLIKTRGQQVTLRCSSQSGHNTVSWYQQALGQGPQFIFQYYREEENGRGNFPPRFSGLQFPNYSSELNVNALELDDSALYLCASSPTGAFSEQYFGPGTRLTVT.

This clone was counted between two and nine times. The chain uses TRBV27 and TRBJ1-1; D possibly corresponds to TRBD1 (5 bases). Germline assignment: CDR1 MNHEY and CDR2 SMNVEV (reference sequence). The germline V and J ends were trimmed by 4 bases and 1 base, with 10 bases remaining between them. This CDR3 has 14 residues. The CDR3: CASSSDSTNTEAFF. The CDR3 DNA sequence: TGTGCCAGCAGTTCCGACAGTACGAACACTGAAGCTTTCTTT.

This chain uses TRBV4-1 with TRBJ2-2, with TRBD2 matching 13 bases. Germline assignment: CDR1 MGHRA and CDR2 YSYEKL. The CDR3 sequence is 18 residues long. Losses at the gene ends were 3 bases for V and 0 bases for J; bases not matched to a gene: 4. Written as DNA, the CDR3 is TGCGCCAGCAGCCAGTTGACTAGCGGGGGGTCGAACACCGGGGAGCTGTTTTTT. As protein: CASSQLTSGGSNTGELFF.

This chain links TRBV7-9 with TRBJ2-7, with D maybe TRBD1 (5 bases). CDR1 SEHNR and CDR2 FQNEAQ come from the germline V gene (reference sequence). The CDR3 totals 13 residues. Trimming took 10 bases from V and 1 from J, leaving 14 bases between them. The CDR3, as DNA: TGTGCCACCCGCCAGGGAAGTTCCTACGAGCAGTACTTC. Translating it yields CATRQGSSYEQYF.

The gene calls are TRBV7-9 and TRBJ1-2, with a weak D call TRBD1 (5 bases). The germline V and J ends were trimmed by 3 bases and 8 bases, with 13 bases remaining between them. CDR3 length: 13 residues. The germline V gene encodes CDR1 SEHNR and CDR2 FQNEAQ (reference sequence). CDR3 sequence reads: CASSFGGEEGYTF. In DNA, the CDR3 is TGTGCCAGCAGCTTTGGGGGTGAGGAAGGCTACACCTTC.

The chain joins TRBV6-5 to TRBJ1-2, with 7 bases that match TRBD1. The CDR3 spans 15 residues. V shed 0 bases, J shed 9 bases, and the junction held 10 bases outside the gene matches. In germline, CDR1 is MNHEY, CDR2 SVGAGI. CDR3 in amino acids: CASSYSRQGMPSYTF. Written as DNA, the CDR3 is TGTGCCAGCAGTTACTCTCGACAGGGCATGCCCAGCTACACCTTC.

V usage is TRBV28 and J usage is TRBJ1-6; a weak D match, TRBD1 (6 bases). Trimming removed 4 bases at V and 5 bases at J, with 15 bases between. The germline gives CDR1 MDHEN, CDR2 SYDVKM. This CDR3 comprises 16 residues. CDR3 loop: CASSSPRGINNSPLHF. CDR3 DNA: TGTGCCAGCAGTTCCCCCAGGGGCATAAATAATTCACCCCTCCACTTT.